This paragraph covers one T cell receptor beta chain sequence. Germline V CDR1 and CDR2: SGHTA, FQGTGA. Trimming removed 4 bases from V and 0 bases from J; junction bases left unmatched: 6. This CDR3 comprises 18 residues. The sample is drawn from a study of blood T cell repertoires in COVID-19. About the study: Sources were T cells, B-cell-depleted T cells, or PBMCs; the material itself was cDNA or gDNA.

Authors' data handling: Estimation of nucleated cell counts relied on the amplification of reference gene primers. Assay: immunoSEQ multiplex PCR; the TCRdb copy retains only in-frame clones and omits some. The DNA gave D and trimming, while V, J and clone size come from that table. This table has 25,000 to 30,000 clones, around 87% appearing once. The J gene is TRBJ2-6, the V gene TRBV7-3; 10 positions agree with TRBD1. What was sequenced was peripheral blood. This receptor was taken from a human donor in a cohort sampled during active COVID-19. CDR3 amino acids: CASSSTGGLVSGANVLTF. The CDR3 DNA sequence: TGTGCCAGCAGCTCGACAGGGGGCTTAGTCTCTGGGGCCAACGTCCTGACTTTC. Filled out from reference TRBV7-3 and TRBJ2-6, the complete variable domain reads GAGVSQTPSNKVTEKGKYVELRCDPISGHTALYWYRQSLGQGPEFLIYFQGTGAADDSGLPNDRFFAVRPEGSVSTLKIQRTERGDSAVYLCASSSTGGLVSGANVLTFGAGSRLTVL.